Listed below are T cell receptor beta chains from one sample, sequenced in a study of response to subunit inactivated influenza vaccine. TCRdb reprocessed the RT-PCR reads with MiXCR, giving one entry per CDR3 protein. The sample yields over 650,000 distinct CDR3 sequences, less than 20% seen once. The material sequenced was PBMCs from blood, taken roughly 5 days after vaccination. These receptors originate from a man aged 45 to 65 who received an inactivated influenza vaccine. CDR3s include the opening cysteine and the closing phenylalanine or tryptophan. Each record gives: clone size, V gene, J gene, D gene, CDR3 DNA, CDR3 protein. D genes are given only for firm matches. Clone size is not always given. Where it is, it says once, few, many or a class for expanded clones.

clone_size: -
v_call: TRBV3-1
j_call: TRBJ1-1
d_call: -
cdr3_nt: TGTGCCAGCAGCCCCCCTAGAAGTGAAGCTTTCTTT
cdr3_aa: CASSPPRSEAFF

clone_size: -
v_call: TRBV7-7
j_call: TRBJ2-2
d_call: -
cdr3_nt: TGTGCTAGCAGTAAGACAGAGAACACCGGGGAGCTGTTTTTT
cdr3_aa: CASSKTENTGELFF

clone_size: -
v_call: TRBV2
j_call: TRBJ2-1
d_call: TRBD2
cdr3_nt: TGTGCCAGCAGCCCCAGGGGACTAGCGGTATACAATGAGCAGTTCTTC
cdr3_aa: CASSPRGLAVYNEQFF

clone_size: -
v_call: TRBV28
j_call: TRBJ2-2
d_call: TRBD2
cdr3_nt: TGTGCCAGCACCTTGACTAGCGGGTTTACCGGGGAGCTGTTTTTT
cdr3_aa: CASTLTSGFTGELFF

clone_size: -
v_call: TRBV12-3/TRBV12-4
j_call: TRBJ2-2
d_call: -
cdr3_nt: TGTGCCAGCGGGTCCATTCTGTTTGCAAACACCGGGGAGCTGTTTTTT
cdr3_aa: CASGSILFANTGELFF

clone_size: few
v_call: TRBV18
j_call: TRBJ2-7
d_call: -
cdr3_nt: TGTGCCAGCTCACCACGTAGCTCGGGAGCCTACGAGCAGTACTTC
cdr3_aa: CASSPRSSGAYEQYF

clone_size: few
v_call: TRBV20-1
j_call: TRBJ2-7
d_call: -
cdr3_nt: TGCAGTGCTAGGGAGGGACCCTTCGAGCAGTACTTC
cdr3_aa: CSAREGPFEQYF

clone_size: -
v_call: TRBV28
j_call: TRBJ1-1
d_call: TRBD1
cdr3_nt: TGTGCCAGCAGTGCCTCATCCGGGACAGATAACACTGAAGCTTTCTTT
cdr3_aa: CASSASSGTDNTEAFF

clone_size: many
v_call: TRBV4-3
j_call: TRBJ2-3
d_call: -
cdr3_nt: TGCGCCAGCAGCCAAGACGACGGGAGTAAGAATACGCAGTATTTT
cdr3_aa: CASSQDDGSKNTQYF

clone_size: -
v_call: TRBV28
j_call: TRBJ1-5
d_call: -
cdr3_nt: TGTGCCAGCACCCGGAGGGGCAGTTCGAATCAGCCCCAGCATTTT
cdr3_aa: CASTRRGSSNQPQHF

clone_size: few
v_call: TRBV20-1
j_call: TRBJ2-2
d_call: -
cdr3_nt: TGCAGCCGCGGGAATATAATCACCGGGGAGCTGTTTTTT
cdr3_aa: CSRGNIITGELFF

clone_size: -
v_call: TRBV9
j_call: TRBJ2-2
d_call: -
cdr3_nt: TGTGCCAGCAGCTTGATAGGAGGGCCGGGCGTGGAGCTGTTTTTT
cdr3_aa: CASSLIGGPGVELFF

clone_size: -
v_call: TRBV7-2
j_call: TRBJ2-1
d_call: TRBD2
cdr3_nt: TGTGCCAGCAGCTTACAAACTAGCGATGAGCAGTTCTTC
cdr3_aa: CASSLQTSDEQFF

clone_size: -
v_call: TRBV4-3
j_call: TRBJ2-7
d_call: -
cdr3_nt: TGCGCCAGCAGCCAAGACGCATGGAGCTCCTACGAGCAGTACTTC
cdr3_aa: CASSQDAWSSYEQYF

clone_size: few
v_call: TRBV20-1
j_call: TRBJ1-1
d_call: TRBD1
cdr3_nt: TGCAGTGCTAGATACCTTCAGGGGGCGGTTACTGAAGCTTTCTTT
cdr3_aa: CSARYLQGAVTEAFF

clone_size: few
v_call: TRBV5-1
j_call: TRBJ2-4
d_call: TRBD1
cdr3_nt: TGCGCCAGCAGCTGGGGCCCGGGACAGGGGTCCAAAAACATTCAGTACTTC
cdr3_aa: CASSWGPGQGSKNIQYF

clone_size: few
v_call: TRBV11-2
j_call: TRBJ2-5
d_call: -
cdr3_nt: TGTGCCAGCAGCTTAGATGTTGAGCGCCCGCTACAAGAGACCCAGTACTTC
cdr3_aa: CASSLDVERPLQETQYF

clone_size: few
v_call: TRBV6-5
j_call: TRBJ2-1
d_call: TRBD2
cdr3_nt: TGTGCCAGCAGTTCTGCTAAGACTAGCGGTACCAATGAGCAGTTCTTC
cdr3_aa: CASSSAKTSGTNEQFF

clone_size: -
v_call: TRBV20-1
j_call: TRBJ1-1
d_call: -
cdr3_nt: TGCAGTGCTTCTGACGGGGCGGCCCGAATGTCTGAAGCTTTCTTT
cdr3_aa: CSASDGAARMSEAFF

clone_size: -
v_call: TRBV4-2
j_call: TRBJ2-1
d_call: TRBD2
cdr3_nt: TGTGCCAGCAGCCAAGCTAGCGGGAGTAGTGGGTGGAATGAGCAGTTCTTC
cdr3_aa: CASSQASGSSGWNEQFF

clone_size: -
v_call: TRBV12-3/TRBV12-4
j_call: TRBJ2-5
d_call: TRBD2
cdr3_nt: TGTGCCACTCAAGAAGCGGGAGGGCCGGAGACCCAGTACTTC
cdr3_aa: CATQEAGGPETQYF